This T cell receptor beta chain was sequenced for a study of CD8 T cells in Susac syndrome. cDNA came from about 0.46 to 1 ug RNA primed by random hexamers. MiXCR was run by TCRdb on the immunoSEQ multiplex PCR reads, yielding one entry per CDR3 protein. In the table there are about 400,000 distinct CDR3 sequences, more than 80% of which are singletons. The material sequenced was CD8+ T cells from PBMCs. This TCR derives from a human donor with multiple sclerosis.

CDR3 DNA: TGTGCCAGCAGTCAGAGCTATAGCAATCAGCCCCAGCATTTT. Amino acids: CASSQSYSNQPQHF. The genes are TRBV2 and TRBJ1-5; D is ambiguous. V gave up 5 bases and J gave up 0 bases, with 8 bases separating them. Germline V gene data show CDR1 as SNHLY and CDR2 as FYNNEI. This CDR3 is 14 amino acids long.